The 18 T cell receptor beta chains in this list originate from one sample, sequenced in a study of T cell responses to AZD1222 COVID-19 vaccine. Sequenced by immunoSEQ multiplex PCR; TCRdb stores in-frame clones only, minus some. The sample comprises about 180,000 clones, just over 85% of which are singletons, and more than 0.4% rests with the top ten. The starting material was peripheral blood, obtained on day 0 of AZD1222 vaccination. These receptors were taken from an adult in good health.

This sequence joins TRBV14 and TRBJ1-3, with D possibly being TRBD1 (5 bases). The CDR3 is made up of 15 amino acids. The V gene's germline CDR1 is SGHDN and CDR2 FVKESK. The V end was cut by 4 bases, the J end by 0 bases, with 10 bases between. The CDR3 coding sequence is TGTGCCAGCAGCCTAACGGGACTCTCTGGAAACACCATATATTTT. As protein: CASSLTGLSGNTIYF.

The genes are TRBV7-8 and TRBJ1-4; 8 bases align to TRBD1. The germline CDR1 and CDR2 sequences are SGHVS and FQNEAQ. V shed 4 bases and J 7 bases; nucleotides not matched to a gene: 2. This CDR3 comprises 13 residues. The CDR3 nucleotides are TGTGCCAGCAGCTGGACAGGGACTGAAAAACTGTTTTTT. It is translated as CASSWTGTEKLFF.

This chain joins TRBV9 and TRBJ2-5; no definite D call. The V gene lost 0 bases and the J gene lost 1 base, with 7 bases spanning the gap. Germline values: CDR1 SGDLS, CDR2 YYNGEE. CDR3 size: 14 residues. The CDR3, as DNA: TGTGCCAGCAGCGTAGATAGCAGCCAAGAGACCCAGTACTTC. Translating it yields CASSVDSSQETQYF.

This chain connects TRBV3-1 (or the pseudogene TRBV3-2) to TRBJ1-2; D is possibly TRBD1 (6 bases). CDR1 and CDR2 from the germline V gene are LGHDT and YNNKEL (reference sequence). The CDR3 length is 17 residues. With 5 bases removed from V and 3 bases from J, the gap between germline ends came to 22 bases. CDR3 sequence: CASSNTLRGEGDYGYTF. For the CDR3, the DNA is TGTGCCAGCAGCAATACGTTACGAGGGGAGGGGGACTATGGCTACACCTTC.

This clone was counted between two and nine times. The V gene is TRBV20-1, the J gene TRBJ2-2; the match to TRBD2 covers 7 bases. There are 14 residues in the CDR3. Germline V gene lookup returns CDR1 DFQATT and CDR2 SNEGSKA (reference sequence). The junction had 7 bases not matched to a gene; V was cut back by 3 bases and J by 6 bases. CDR3 in DNA: TGCAGTGCTAGTGAGGCTCTAGCGGCCGGGGAGCTGTTTTTT. Encoded protein: CSASEALAAGELFF.

This clone is a singleton in its sample. The chain couples TRBV15 to TRBJ2-7, with 7 positions matching TRBD1. Germline loops: CDR1 LNHNV, CDR2 YYDKDF (reference sequence). This CDR3 contains 17 residues. J gave up 2 bases and V 0 bases, and 10 bases lay outside the gene matches. The CDR3 here is CATSRDVRSQGAYEQYF. CDR3 nucleotides: TGTGCCACCAGCAGAGATGTACGTAGTCAGGGGGCCTACGAGCAGTACTTC.

The V gene is TRBV6-4, the J gene TRBJ1-4; no firm D call. CDR1 is MRHNA, CDR2 SNTAGT, per germline. V was pared by 0 bases and J by 4 bases, with 12 bases between. This CDR3 has 16 amino acids. Here the CDR3 reads CASSDSKAVINEKLFF. For the CDR3, the DNA is TGTGCCAGCAGTGACTCGAAGGCTGTGATTAATGAAAAACTGTTTTTT.

The chain recombines TRBV11-2 with TRBJ2-5; D call uncertain. The CDR3 has 12 amino acids. The V and J ends lost 0 bases and 7 bases respectively, with 6 bases between them. Per germline, CDR1 SGHAT and CDR2 FQNNGV. The CDR3 reads CASSLDTGTQYF. The CDR3 DNA reads as TGTGCCAGCAGCTTAGATACCGGGACCCAGTACTTC.

This clone showed up just once. The chain uses TRBV30 and TRBJ2-7; D may be TRBD1 (6 bases). Germline-derived CDR1 and CDR2 are GTSNPN and SVGIG (reference sequence). V was shortened by 4 bases and J by 5 bases, with 15 bases between the two germline ends. The CDR3 has 13 amino acids. Here the CDR3 DNA reads TGTGCCTGGAAACTCTCGACAGGCCACGAGCAGTACTTC. This codes for CAWKLSTGHEQYF.

The chain joins TRBV19 to TRBJ2-2, with 15 bases fitting TRBD2. J gave up 6 bases and V 0 bases, and 5 bases lay outside the gene matches. Germline CDR1 and CDR2: LNHDA and SQIVND (reference sequence). The CDR3 is made up of 18 amino acids. The CDR3 here is CASSIDYGLAGGSGELFF. Written as DNA, the CDR3 is TGTGCCAGTAGTATAGACTACGGACTAGCGGGAGGGTCCGGGGAGCTGTTTTTT.

This clone was recorded only once. The V call is TRBV28, the J call TRBJ1-5; a weak D match, TRBD1 (6 bases). This CDR3 is 17 amino acids long. Trimming pared 2 bases from V and 6 bases from J, leaving 20 bases between. Germline values: CDR1 MDHEN, CDR2 SYDVKM. CDR3 sequence reads: CASSLIFGRGIGQPQHF. CDR3 coding DNA: TGTGCCAGCAGTTTAATTTTTGGCAGGGGAATAGGTCAGCCCCAGCATTTT.

The chain combines TRBV13 with TRBJ2-7; 7 bases match TRBD2. V trimming: 0 bases; J trimming: 4 bases; junction bases outside the gene matches: 3. The CDR3 is made up of 14 amino acids. The V gene's germline CDR1 is PRHDT and CDR2 FYEKMQ (reference sequence). The CDR3 nucleotides are TGTGCCAGCAGCTTAGGAAGGGGAGGGTACGAGCAGTACTTC. Residues: CASSLGRGGYEQYF.

The rearrangement uses TRBV7-2 and TRBJ2-3; no definite D call. The germline gives CDR1 SGHTA, CDR2 FQGNSA. Trimming removed 1 base from V and 4 bases from J, with 12 bases in between. The CDR3 is 15 amino acids. The CDR3 sequence: CASSLVRSRADTQYF. The CDR3 DNA is TGTGCCAGCAGCTTAGTACGGTCCCGAGCAGATACGCAGTATTTT.

V usage is TRBV28 and J usage is TRBJ2-1; D is ambiguous. Between the trimmed V and J ends, which lost 3 bases and 0 bases, there was a span of 9 bases. This CDR3 is 15 amino acids long. Germline CDR1 MDHEN, CDR2 SYDVKM. The CDR3 DNA follows: TGTGCCAGCAGTTTCCCCCTTAGCTCCTACAATGAGCAGTTCTTC. It is translated as CASSFPLSSYNEQFF.

The chain uses TRBV6-5 and TRBJ1-3, with 7 bases identical to TRBD1. Germline trimming cut 1 base from V and 0 bases from J; bases unmatched to any gene: 3. The germline gives CDR1 MNHEY, CDR2 SVGAGI. This CDR3 has 16 amino acids. In DNA, the CDR3 is TGTGCCAGCAGTTACTTGGGGACAGCCTCTGGAAACACCATATATTTT. This gives the protein CASSYLGTASGNTIYF.

The J gene is TRBJ2-5, the V gene TRBV9, with 9 bases lining up with TRBD2. V dropped 3 bases and J dropped 3; count of bases not matched to a gene: 6. The germline gives CDR1 SGDLS, CDR2 YYNGEE. The CDR3 runs to 15 residues. The DNA of the CDR3 is TGTGCCAGCAGCGAGAGACCTAGCGGGGAAGAGACCCAGTACTTC. This gives the protein CASSERPSGEETQYF.

This chain joins TRBV6-6 and TRBJ1-2; no firm D call. Deletions cut 4 bases from V and 7 bases from J, with 7 bases between. CDR1 MNHNY and CDR2 SVGAGI come from the germline V gene (reference sequence). The CDR3 is 11 residues long. CDR3 DNA sequence: TGTGCCAGCAGTTCCCCCATTGGCTACACCTTC. It yields the protein CASSSPIGYTF.

The chain joins TRBV5-1 to TRBJ2-1; TRBD2 matches at 8 bases. The germline CDR1 and CDR2 sequences are SGHRS and YFSETQ. The CDR3 spans 16 residues. The ends lost 0 bases at V and 8 bases at J; junction bases unmatched: 10. The CDR3, as DNA: TGCGCCAGCAGCTTGGGGGCGAGCGGGAGTGGGTATGAGCAGTTCTTC. It yields the protein CASSLGASGSGYEQFF.